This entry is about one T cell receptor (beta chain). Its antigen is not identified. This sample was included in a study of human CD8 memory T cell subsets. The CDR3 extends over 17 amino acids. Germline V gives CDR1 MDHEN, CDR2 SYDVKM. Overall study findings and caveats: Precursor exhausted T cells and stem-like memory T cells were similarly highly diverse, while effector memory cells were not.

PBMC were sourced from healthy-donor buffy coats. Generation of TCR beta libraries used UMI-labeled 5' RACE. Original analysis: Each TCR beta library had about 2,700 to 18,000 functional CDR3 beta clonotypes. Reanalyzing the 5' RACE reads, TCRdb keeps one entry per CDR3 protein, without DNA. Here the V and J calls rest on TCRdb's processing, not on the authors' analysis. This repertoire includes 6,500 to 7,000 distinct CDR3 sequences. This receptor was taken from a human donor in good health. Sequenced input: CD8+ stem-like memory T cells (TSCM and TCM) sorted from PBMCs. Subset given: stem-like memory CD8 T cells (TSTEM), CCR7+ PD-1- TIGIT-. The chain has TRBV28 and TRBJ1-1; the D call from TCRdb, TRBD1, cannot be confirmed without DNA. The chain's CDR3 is CASTIAGTQLIVGEAFF.